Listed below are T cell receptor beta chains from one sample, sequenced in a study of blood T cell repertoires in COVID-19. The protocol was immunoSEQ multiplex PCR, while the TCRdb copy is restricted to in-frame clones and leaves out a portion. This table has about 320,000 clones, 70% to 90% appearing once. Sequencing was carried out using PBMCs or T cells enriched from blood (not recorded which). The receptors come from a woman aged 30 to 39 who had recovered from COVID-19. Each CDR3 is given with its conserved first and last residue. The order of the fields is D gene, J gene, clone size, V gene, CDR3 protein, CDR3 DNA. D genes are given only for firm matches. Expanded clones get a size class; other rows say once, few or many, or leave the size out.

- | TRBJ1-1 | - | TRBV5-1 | CASSFPDRRDTEAFF | TGCGCCAGCAGTTTTCCGGACAGAAGGGACACTGAAGCTTTCTTT
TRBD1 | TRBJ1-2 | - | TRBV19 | CASSIEGAVTYGYTF | TGTGCCAGTAGTATTGAGGGGGCGGTTACCTATGGCTACACCTTC
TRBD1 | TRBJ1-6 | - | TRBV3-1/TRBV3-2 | CASSQGGAGGRSPLHF | TGTGCCAGCAGCCAAGGGGGAGCAGGGGGCCGTTCACCCCTCCACTTT
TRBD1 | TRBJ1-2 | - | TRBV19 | CASRGGQGLNYGYTF | TGTGCCAGTAGGGGAGGACAGGGCCTCAACTATGGCTACACCTTC
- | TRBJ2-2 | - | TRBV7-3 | CASSPRDMNTGELFF | TGTGCCAGCAGTCCCCGGGACATGAACACCGGGGAGCTGTTTTTT
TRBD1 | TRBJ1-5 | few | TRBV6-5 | CASSLTGLQPQHF | TGTGCCAGCAGTCTGACAGGGCTTCAGCCCCAGCATTTT
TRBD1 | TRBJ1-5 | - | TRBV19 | CASSIGTRTGEAQPQHF | TGTGCCAGTAGTATCGGGACTCGGACAGGGGAGGCGCAGCCCCAGCATTTT
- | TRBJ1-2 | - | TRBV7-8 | CASSQGQGVAYTF | TGTGCCAGCAGCCAGGGACAAGGGGTCGCCTACACCTTC
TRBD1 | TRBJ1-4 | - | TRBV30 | CAWNPGQGWPKLFF | TGTGCCTGGAACCCGGGACAGGGGTGGCCAAAACTGTTTTTT
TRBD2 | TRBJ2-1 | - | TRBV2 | CASTGTSGEQFF | TGTGCCAGTACCGGCACTAGCGGAGAGCAGTTCTTC
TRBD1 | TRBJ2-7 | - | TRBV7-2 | CASSLAGTVAYEQYF | TGTGCCAGCAGCTTGGCTGGGACAGTAGCCTACGAGCAGTACTTC
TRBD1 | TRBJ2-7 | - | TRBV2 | CAIDTPEGQHREQYF | TGTGCCATCGACACCCCTGAGGGACAGCATCGCGAGCAGTACTTC
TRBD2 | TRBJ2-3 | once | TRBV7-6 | CASSLAVSGGVTAWGTDTQYF | TGTGCCAGCAGCTTAGCGGTCAGTGGGGGGGTAACAGCGTGGGGCACAGATACGCAGTATTTT
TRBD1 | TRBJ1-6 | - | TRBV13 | CASSPRQGLSPLHF | TGTGCCAGCAGCCCTAGACAGGGCCTTTCACCCCTCCACTTT
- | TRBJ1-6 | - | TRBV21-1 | CASSRPPGGNSPLHF | TGTGCCAGCAGCCGCCCCCCGGGGGGAAATTCACCCCTCCACTTT
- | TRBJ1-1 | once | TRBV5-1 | CASTHQGTEAFF | TGCGCCAGCACCCATCAGGGCACTGAAGCTTTCTTT
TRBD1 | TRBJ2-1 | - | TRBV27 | CASSSPRDRAYNEQFF | TGTGCCAGCAGTTCGCCTAGGGACAGGGCCTACAATGAGCAGTTCTTC
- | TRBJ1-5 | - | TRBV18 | CASSPRGQPQHF | TGTGCCAGCTCACCACGAGGTCAGCCCCAGCATTTT
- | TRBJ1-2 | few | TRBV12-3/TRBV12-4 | CASSLVTGYGYTF | TGTGCCAGCAGTTTAGTTACAGGCTATGGCTACACCTTC
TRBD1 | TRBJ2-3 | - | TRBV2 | CASRQGARNTDTQYF | TGTGCCAGCAGACAGGGGGCCCGAAACACAGATACGCAGTATTTT
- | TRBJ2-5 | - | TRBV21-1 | CASSKSPRLVSCQETQYF | TGTGCCAGCAGCAAATCGCCTCGGCTAGTTAGTTGCCAAGAGACCCAGTACTTC
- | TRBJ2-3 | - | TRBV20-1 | CSASRGGDTDTQYF | TGCAGTGCTAGTAGGGGGGGAGACACAGATACGCAGTATTTT
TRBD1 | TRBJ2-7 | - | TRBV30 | CASSGQGARGEQYF | TGTGCCTCGTCAGGACAGGGGGCGAGGGGCGAGCAGTACTTC
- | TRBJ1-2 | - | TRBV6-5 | CASSYSRDTFYGYTF | TGTGCCAGCAGTTACAGTCGGGACACCTTCTATGGCTACACCTTC
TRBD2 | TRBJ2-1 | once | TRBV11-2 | CASSLAGLAGTRSYNEQFF | TGTGCCAGCAGCTTGGCAGGACTAGCGGGGACACGAAGCTACAATGAGCAGTTCTTC
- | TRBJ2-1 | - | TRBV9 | CASSARGRRTYNEQFF | TGTGCCAGCAGCGCCCGGGGAAGACGCACCTACAATGAGCAGTTCTTC
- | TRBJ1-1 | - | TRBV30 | CAWSVSRRGEAFF | TGTGCCTGGAGTGTGAGTCGGAGGGGAGAAGCTTTCTTT
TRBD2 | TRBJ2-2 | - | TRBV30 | CAWKVSGALYGGELFF | TGTGCCTGGAAGGTTAGCGGGGCACTTTATGGCGGGGAGCTGTTTTTT
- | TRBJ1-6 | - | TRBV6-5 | CASRAARSYNSPLHF | TGTGCCAGCAGAGCGGCCCGCTCCTATAATTCACCCCTCCACTTT
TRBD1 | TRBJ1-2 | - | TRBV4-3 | CASSLRDRGQDGYTF | TGCGCCAGCAGCCTCCGGGACAGGGGGCAGGATGGCTACACCTTC
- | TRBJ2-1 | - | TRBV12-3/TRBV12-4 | CASSLKAGDEQFF | TGTGCCAGCAGTTTAAAGGCAGGGGATGAGCAGTTCTTC
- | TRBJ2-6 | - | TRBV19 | CASSIYSPGGANVLTF | TGTGCCAGTAGTATATACAGCCCTGGTGGGGCCAACGTCCTGACTTTC
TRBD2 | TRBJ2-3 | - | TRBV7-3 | CASKGTSVTDTQYF | TGTGCCAGCAAGGGGACTAGCGTAACAGATACGCAGTATTTT
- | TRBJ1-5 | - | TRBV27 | CASSRGNQPQHF | TGTGCCAGCAGTCGGGGCAATCAGCCCCAGCATTTT
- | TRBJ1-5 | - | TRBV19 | CASSISDTNQPQHF | TGTGCCAGTAGTATTTCGGACACCAATCAGCCCCAGCATTTT
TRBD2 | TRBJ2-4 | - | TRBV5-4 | CASSPGGRLENIQYF | TGTGCCAGCAGCCCCGGCGGGAGGTTGGAAAACATTCAGTACTTC
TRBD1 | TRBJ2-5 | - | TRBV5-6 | CASSPYDRVGETQYF | TGTGCCAGCAGTCCATACGACAGGGTGGGGGAGACCCAGTACTTC
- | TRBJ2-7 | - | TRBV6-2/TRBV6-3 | CASSYSSEQYF | TGTGCCAGCAGTTACTCGTCTGAGCAGTACTTC
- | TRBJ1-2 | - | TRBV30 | CAWGTDYGYTF | TGTGCCTGGGGGACTGACTATGGCTACACCTTC
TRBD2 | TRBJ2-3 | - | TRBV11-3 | CASSLTAGHTDTQYF | TGTGCCAGCAGCTTAACAGCGGGGCACACAGATACGCAGTATTTT